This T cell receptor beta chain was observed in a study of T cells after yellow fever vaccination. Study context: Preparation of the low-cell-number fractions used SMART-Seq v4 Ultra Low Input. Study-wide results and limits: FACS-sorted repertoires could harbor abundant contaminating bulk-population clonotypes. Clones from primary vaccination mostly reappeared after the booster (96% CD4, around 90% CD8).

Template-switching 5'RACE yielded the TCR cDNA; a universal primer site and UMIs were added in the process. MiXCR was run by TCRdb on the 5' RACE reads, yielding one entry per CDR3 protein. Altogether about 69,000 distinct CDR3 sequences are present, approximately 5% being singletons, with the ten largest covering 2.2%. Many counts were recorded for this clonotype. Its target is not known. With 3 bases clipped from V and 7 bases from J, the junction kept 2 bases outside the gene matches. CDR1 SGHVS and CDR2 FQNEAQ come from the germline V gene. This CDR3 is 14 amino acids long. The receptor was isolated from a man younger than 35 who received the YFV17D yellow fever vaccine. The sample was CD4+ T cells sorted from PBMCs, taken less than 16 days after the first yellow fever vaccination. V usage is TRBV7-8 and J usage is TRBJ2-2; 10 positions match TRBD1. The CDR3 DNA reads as TGTGCCAGCAGCTTCGGGACAGGGGACGGGGAGCTGTTTTTT. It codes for CASSFGTGDGELFF.